Shown below are 18 T cell receptor beta chains from a single sample sequenced in a study of cytomegalovirus exposure and HLA in healthy donors. Produced via immunoSEQ multiplex PCR; TCRdb's table is partial and in-frame only. The table lists tens of thousands of clones, roughly 83% of them singletons. Sequenced material: PBMCs. The origin of the receptors is a woman between 18 and 30 years old in good health and CMV-seropositive.

This clone has only a few counts. The chain employs TRBV28 and TRBJ1-6; TRBD1 agrees at 9 bases. Germline-derived CDR1 and CDR2 are MDHEN and SYDVKM. Losses at the gene ends were 6 bases for V and 7 bases for J; bases not matched to a gene: 4. This CDR3 spans 14 amino acids. This chain's CDR3 is CASSRQGGNSPLHF. The CDR3 nucleotides read TGTGCCAGCAGCAGACAGGGGGGCAATTCACCCCTCCACTTT.

This clone was seen ten or more times. J is TRBJ1-2 and V is TRBV19; the D is unclear. The CDR3 sequence is 11 residues long. The germline V gene has CDR1 LNHDA and CDR2 SQIVND (reference sequence). The V end was cut by 7 bases, the J end by 4 bases, with 7 bases between. CDR3 sequence: CASNGVYGYTF. CDR3 in DNA: TGTGCCAGTAACGGGGTCTATGGCTACACCTTC.

The chain uses TRBV5-1 and TRBJ2-7, with TRBD1 matching over 9 bases. Germline CDR1 reads SGHRS; CDR2 reads YFSETQ. The CDR3 totals 14 residues. Trimming removed 3 bases from V and 6 bases from J; junction bases left unmatched: 7. This CDR3 is CASSSQGAGGEQYF. In DNA, the CDR3 is TGCGCCAGCAGCTCACAGGGGGCAGGAGGCGAGCAGTACTTC.

As DNA, the CDR3 is TGTGCCAGCAGTGCCTGGACAGACCAAGCTTTCTTT. Translation gives CASSAWTDQAFF. The rearrangement links TRBV6-1 to TRBJ1-1, with TRBD1 as a possible D gene (6 bases). This CDR3 is 12 amino acids long. Germline CDR1 is MNHNS and CDR2 is SASEGT. V was clipped by 4 bases and J by 9 bases, with 12 bases between them.

The chain is built from TRBV15 and TRBJ2-1; 7 nucleotides agree with TRBD1. Germline V lookup: CDR1 LNHNV, CDR2 YYDKDF (reference sequence). The length of the CDR3 is 14 residues. The V segment lost 1 base and the J segment 7 bases; nucleotides outside the gene matches: 4. The CDR3 DNA reads as TGTGCCACCAGCAGAGTTGGGACAGCGAATGAGCAGTTCTTC. Protein sequence: CATSRVGTANEQFF.

This clone came up once. The same CDR3 can be traced to other DNA sequences in this sample. As DNA, the CDR3 is TGTGCCAGCAGCCGGGACAGGGGAAGCCACGAGCAGTACTTC. It translates to CASSRDRGSHEQYF. This chain joins TRBV6-5 and TRBJ2-7; TRBD1 matches at 10 bases. Trimming at V came to 6 bases and at J to 5 bases, leaving 7 bases not matched to a gene. The CDR3 loop spans 14 amino acids. Germline V gene data show CDR1 as MNHEY and CDR2 as SVGAGI.

The gene calls are TRBV30 and TRBJ2-3; 7 positions match TRBD1. The germline gives CDR1 GTSNPN, CDR2 SVGIG (reference sequence). J lost 4 bases, V lost 1 base, and 14 bases had no gene match. The CDR3 runs to 17 residues. The CDR3 DNA reads TGTGCCTGGAGTGAGCGTGACAGGGTATTGTCACCAGATACGCAGTATTTT. Residues: CAWSERDRVLSPDTQYF. Full variable domain (outside the CDR3, taken from reference TRBV30 and TRBJ2-3): SQTIHQWPATLVQPVGSPLSLECTVEGTSNPNLYWYRQAAGRGLQLLFYSVGIGQISSEVPQNLSASRPQDRQFILSSKKLLLSDSGFYLCAWSERDRVLSPDTQYFGPGTRLTVL.

The sample holds one count of this clone. The rearrangement uses TRBV30 and TRBJ2-2, with 7 bases aligning to TRBD1. Trimming took 1 base from V and 6 from J; bases not matched to a gene: 20. Germline CDR1 reads GTSNPN; CDR2 reads SVGIG (reference sequence). This CDR3 region has 19 residues. CDR3 residues: CAWSAPGRDSQARPGELFF. DNA for the CDR3: TGTGCCTGGAGTGCCCCCGGTCGGGACAGTCAGGCCCGGCCCGGGGAGCTGTTTTTT.

V usage is TRBV27 and J usage is TRBJ2-3; 9 positions agree with TRBD1. V gave up 2 bases and J gave up 7 bases; unmatched junction bases: 7. CDR3 length: 15 residues. The germline gives CDR1 MNHEY, CDR2 SMNVEV (reference sequence). CDR3 sequence (DNA): TGTGCCAGCAGTTTAGCTCCGGGACAGGGCTATACGCAGTATTTT. It specifies CASSLAPGQGYTQYF.

The gene calls are TRBV19 and TRBJ2-5; D gene ambiguous. Germline lookup yields CDR1 LNHDA and CDR2 SQIVND (reference sequence). The CDR3 spans 13 residues. The V gene lost 6 bases and the J gene lost 3 bases, with 11 bases spanning the gap. The CDR3 region has the DNA TGTGCCAGTAGCTGGGCCTCTGAAGAGACCCAGTACTTC. It is translated as CASSWASEETQYF.

The chain recombines TRBV5-8 with TRBJ1-2, with D uncertain. CDR3 length: 12 residues. Germline V CDR1 and CDR2: SGHTS, YDEGEE. Trimming pared 0 bases from V and 5 bases from J, leaving 5 bases between. The CDR3 coding sequence is TGTGCCAGCAGCTTGGGAGAATATGGCTACACCTTC. It codes for CASSLGEYGYTF. The variable domain in full, completed from reference TRBV5-8 and TRBJ1-2, reads EAGVTQSPTHLIKTRGQQATLRCSPISGHTSVYWYQQALGLGLQFLLWYDEGEERNRGNFPPRFSGRQFPNYSSELNVNALELEDSALYLCASSLGEYGYTFGSGTRLTVV.

This clone is a singleton in its sample. The same CDR3 is also encoded by other DNA sequences in this sample. V and J are TRBV30 and TRBJ1-6; the match to TRBD1 covers 7 bases. Trimming at V came to 4 bases and at J to 6 bases, leaving 3 bases not matched to a gene. The CDR3 spans 13 residues. CDR1 GTSNPN and CDR2 SVGIG come from the germline V gene (reference sequence). CDR3 nucleotides: TGTGCCTGGATGGCAGGGGGTAATTCACCCCTCCACTTT. The encoded protein is CAWMAGGNSPLHF.

The chain uses TRBV7-9 and TRBJ2-5, with D possibly TRBD2 on 6 matching bases. Germline CDR1 SEHNR, CDR2 FQNEAQ (reference sequence). This CDR3 is built from 16 residues. V lost 3 bases, J lost 2 bases, and 16 bases lay in between. CDR3 loop: CASSFGQGGGQETQYF. DNA for the CDR3: TGTGCCAGCAGCTTCGGCCAGGGTGGAGGGCAAGAGACCCAGTACTTC.

This sequence joins TRBV4-1 and TRBJ1-5; D might be TRBD1 (6 bases). This CDR3 region has 15 residues. V lost 0 bases to trimming and J lost 3 bases, with 9 bases between them. Germline V gene sequence: CDR1 MGHRA, CDR2 YSYEKL. This CDR3 is CASSQEGANNQPQHF. CDR3 nucleotide sequence: TGCGCCAGCAGCCAAGAGGGGGCGAACAATCAGCCCCAGCATTTT.

This clone was counted a single time. This chain joins TRBV6-4 and TRBJ1-5; 7 bases are a match to TRBD1. This CDR3 is built from 13 residues. J gave up 6 bases and V 5 bases, and 4 bases lay outside the gene matches. Germline V gene sequence: CDR1 MRHNA, CDR2 SNTAGT. CDR3 protein: CASSRDRVQPQHF. DNA for the CDR3: TGTGCCAGCAGTCGCGACAGGGTTCAGCCCCAGCATTTT.

This chain uses TRBV5-1 with TRBJ2-5; 12 bases agree with TRBD2. With 0 bases clipped from V and 2 bases from J, the junction kept 2 bases outside the gene matches. The germline V gene has CDR1 SGHRS and CDR2 YFSETQ. The CDR3 totals 16 residues. CDR3: CASSLVLAGGQETQYF. For the CDR3, the DNA is TGCGCCAGCAGCTTGGTCCTAGCGGGGGGGCAAGAGACCCAGTACTTC.

This chain links TRBV4-3 with TRBJ1-1; no definite D call. The germline V gene encodes CDR1 LGHNA and CDR2 YSLEER. The CDR3 is 15 amino acids. V lost 1 base to trimming and J lost 0 bases, with 9 bases between them. The CDR3 DNA is TGCGCCAGCAGCCAAGCCTCGCGCGTGAACACTGAAGCTTTCTTT. Residues: CASSQASRVNTEAFF.

The rearrangement uses TRBV6-1 and TRBJ1-2; 10 nucleotides agree with TRBD1. V was pared by 8 bases and J by 1 base, with 4 bases of the junction left unmatched. The CDR3 is 14 amino acids. The V gene's germline CDR1 is MNHNS and CDR2 SASEGT. The CDR3 DNA follows: TGTGCCAGCGGACAGGGGGTTAATAACTATGGCTACACCTTC. Translation: CASGQGVNNYGYTF.